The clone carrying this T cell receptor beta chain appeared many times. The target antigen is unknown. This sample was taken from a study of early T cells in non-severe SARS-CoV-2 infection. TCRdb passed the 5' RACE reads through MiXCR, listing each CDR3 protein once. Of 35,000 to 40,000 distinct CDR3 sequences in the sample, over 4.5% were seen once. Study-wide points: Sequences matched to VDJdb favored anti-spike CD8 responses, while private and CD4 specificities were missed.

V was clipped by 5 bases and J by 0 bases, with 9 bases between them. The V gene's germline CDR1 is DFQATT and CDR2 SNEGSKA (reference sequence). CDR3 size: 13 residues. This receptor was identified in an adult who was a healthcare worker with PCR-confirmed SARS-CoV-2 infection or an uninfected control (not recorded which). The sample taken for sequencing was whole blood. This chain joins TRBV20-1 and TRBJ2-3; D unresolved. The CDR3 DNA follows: TGCAGTGCTCAGGCGGATAGCACAGATACGCAGTATTTT. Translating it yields CSAQADSTDTQYF.